These T cell receptor beta chains were read from a single sample in a study of cytomegalovirus exposure and HLA in healthy donors. Generated by immunoSEQ multiplex PCR, the TCRdb table keeps only in-frame clones and is missing some. The sample records about 160,000 clones, 75% to 85% being singletons. Sequences were obtained from PBMCs. Receptors were obtained from a woman aged 18 to 35 in good health and CMV-seronegative. Each CDR3 is given with its conserved first and last residue. A D gene is named only where the DNA matches it firmly. Expanded clones are given a class, and other clones once, few, many or no size at all.

v_call	j_call	clone_size	d_call	cdr3_nt	cdr3_aa
TRBV28	TRBJ2-3	-	TRBD1	TGTGCCAGCAGTTTACGAACAGGGGGCATGAATACGCAGTATTTT	CASSLRTGGMNTQYF
TRBV7-9	TRBJ1-2	few	TRBD1	TGTTCCAGCAGCTTCGGGACAGATTATGGCTACACCTTC	CSSSFGTDYGYTF
TRBV4-1	TRBJ2-7	-	TRBD1	TGCGCCAGCAGCCAAGGGACAGGTACCTACGAGCAGTACTTC	CASSQGTGTYEQYF
TRBV7-9	TRBJ2-7	-	-	TGTGCCAGCAGCCTCGGGATGGGGGCATTCTACGAGCAGTACTTC	CASSLGMGAFYEQYF
TRBV2	TRBJ1-6	few	TRBD1	TGTGCCAGCAGCGTGGGCCGGGACAGGGTGGGGTCACCCCTCCACTTT	CASSVGRDRVGSPLHF
TRBV6-5	TRBJ2-1	-	-	TGTGCCAGCAGTCCTTTGAGAAATGAGCAGTTCTTC	CASSPLRNEQFF
TRBV6-4	TRBJ2-3	-	-	TGTGCCAGCAGTGACTCCCAGGAATCCGATACGCAGTATTTT	CASSDSQESDTQYF
TRBV7-9	TRBJ2-7	-	-	TGTGCCAGGGGATGGGGCGGATCCTACGAGCAGTACTTC	CARGWGGSYEQYF
TRBV7-9	TRBJ2-5	-	TRBD2	TGTGCCAGCAGCCTGACTAGCGTAGAAGAGACCCAGTACTTC	CASSLTSVEETQYF
TRBV28	TRBJ2-5	-	-	TGTGCCAGCACGTCACAGGGCACACCGCTACGTGGGCAGTACTTC	CASTSQGTPLRGQYF
TRBV29-1	TRBJ2-7	-	-	TGCAGCGTTGAAGGGGCCGAGGAGGGCGCCGCCTACGAGCAGTACTTC	CSVEGAEEGAAYEQYF
TRBV4-1	TRBJ2-7	-	TRBD2	TGCGCCAGCAGCCACACTAGCGGGGGGGCCTACGAGCAGTACTTC	CASSHTSGGAYEQYF
TRBV11-2	TRBJ2-7	-	-	TGTGCCAGCAGCTTGTGGACAGCCGAGCAGTACTTC	CASSLWTAEQYF
TRBV7-2	TRBJ1-5	-	-	TGTGCCAGCAGTTTACAGGGCCCTTTCAAGCCCCAGCATTTT	CASSLQGPFKPQHF
TRBV7-2	TRBJ1-3	-	-	TGTGCCAGCAGCTCCGGGATCGGAGGGTACTCTGGAAACACCATATATTTT	CASSSGIGGYSGNTIYF
TRBV7-3	TRBJ1-1	-	-	TGTGCCAGCAGCTTATTCGTGGGGCGAGACACTGAAGCTTTCTTT	CASSLFVGRDTEAFF